The present TCR beta chain was sequenced within a study of blood T cells in healthy people across ages. The CDR3 runs to 14 residues. Germline lookup yields CDR1 LGHNA and CDR2 YSLEER. V was pared by 1 base and J by 5 bases, with 12 bases between. Next came a second PCR, run for about 6 to 11 cycles, which used a sample-barcoded 5' primer along with a J-beta primer mix. MiXCR, applied by TCRdb to the 5' RACE reads, yields one record per CDR3 protein. Seen here are roughly 830,000 distinct CDR3 sequences, roughly 60% observed once, and the top ten hold 25% to 35%. The specimen was blood. The chain couples TRBV4-3 to TRBJ2-7; TRBD1 might be the D (6 bases). This TCR derives from a man aged 30 to 45 in good health. CDR3 nucleotide sequence: TGCGCCAGCAGCCAAGCACAGGGCGGTGACGAGCAGTACTTC. Residues: CASSQAQGGDEQYF.